The 25 T cell receptor beta chains below come from one sample, sequenced in a study of blood T cell repertoires in COVID-19. Clones were sequenced by immunoSEQ multiplex PCR, and TCRdb holds only the in-frame ones, with some missing. The sample shows a few hundred thousand clones, about 87% of them seen only once. The specimen was peripheral blood. These receptors were taken from a man between 60 and 75 years old who had recovered from COVID-19.

The chain carries TRBV11-1 and TRBJ2-5, with 8 bases that match TRBD1. Germline loops: CDR1 SGHAT, CDR2 FQDESV (reference sequence). There are 15 residues in the CDR3. V lost 5 bases and J lost 1; bases outside the gene matches: 6. The CDR3 region is CASSPRDRRQETQYF. The CDR3 DNA sequence: TGTGCCAGCAGCCCGCGGGACAGGCGCCAAGAGACCCAGTACTTC.

There are a few counts of this clone. The chain joins TRBV3-1 (or the pseudogene TRBV3-2) to TRBJ1-1; possibly TRBD1 for D (5 bases). This CDR3 has 15 residues. CDR1 and CDR2 from the germline V gene are LGHDT and YNNKEL (reference sequence). Trimming stripped 3 bases from V and 0 bases from J, with 11 bases between. The CDR3 spells CASSHLTALNTEAFF. CDR3 DNA sequence: TGTGCCAGCAGCCATTTGACAGCCTTGAACACTGAAGCTTTCTTT.

V gene TRBV7-3 combines with J gene TRBJ2-2; possible D gene TRBD2, 6 bases. Germline assignment: CDR1 SGHTA and CDR2 FQGTGA. This CDR3 has 15 residues. With 5 bases removed from V and 2 bases from J, the gap between germline ends came to 12 bases. In DNA, the CDR3 is TGTGCCAGCAGCCGCGGCGGGGAAAACACCGGGGAGCTGTTTTTT. As protein: CASSRGGENTGELFF.

The CDR3 DNA sequence: TGTGCCAGTAGTATAGATCTATGGTATAGCAATCAGCCCCAGCATTTT. Protein product: CASSIDLWYSNQPQHF. The gene calls are TRBV19 and TRBJ1-5, with D uncertain. The CDR3 runs to 16 residues. The V and J ends lost 0 bases and 0 bases respectively, with 9 bases between them. Per germline, CDR1 LNHDA and CDR2 SQIVND (reference sequence). Filled out from reference TRBV19 and TRBJ1-5, the complete variable domain reads DGGITQSPKYLFRKEGQNVTLSCEQNLNHDAMYWYRQDPGQGLRLIYYSQIVNDFQKGDIAEGYSVSREKKESFPLTVTSAQKNPTAFYLCASSIDLWYSNQPQHFGDGTRLSIL.

The genes are TRBV2 and TRBJ2-5; tentative D call: TRBD2 (6 bases). The CDR3 contains 13 residues. Germline CDR1 is SNHLY and CDR2 is FYNNEI. The CDR3 nucleotides are TGTGGGACTCGGGGGAGCTACCAAGAGACCCAGTACTTC. Translated: CGTRGSYQETQYF.

For the CDR3, the DNA is TGTGCCAGCTCACCGGCGGGAGATTTTTATGGCTACACCTTC. Translation: CASSPAGDFYGYTF. The genes are TRBV18 and TRBJ1-2; D not resolved. CDR3 length equals 14 residues. CDR1 is KGHSH, CDR2 LQKENI, per germline. V lost 3 bases to trimming and J lost 5 bases, with 13 bases between them.

The chain has TRBV7-8 and TRBJ2-7, with 8 bases aligning to TRBD1. The CDR3 totals 12 residues. J gave up 2 bases and V 7 bases, and 1 base lay outside the gene matches. CDR1 is SGHVS and CDR2 is FQNEAQ in the germline V gene. The CDR3 is CASTGGPYEQYF. For the CDR3, the DNA is TGTGCCAGCACAGGGGGCCCCTACGAGCAGTACTTC.

This sequence joins TRBV18 and TRBJ1-5; 7 bases line up with TRBD1. Losses at the gene ends were 4 bases for V and 2 bases for J; bases not matched to a gene: 2. CDR1 KGHSH and CDR2 LQKENI come from the germline V gene. This CDR3 region has 14 residues. For the CDR3, the DNA is TGTGCCAGCTCACAGGGACAGCGCAATCAGCCCCAGCATTTT. It encodes CASSQGQRNQPQHF.

V and J are TRBV30 and TRBJ1-5; D is perhaps TRBD1 (6 bases). CDR1 is GTSNPN, CDR2 SVGIG, per germline (reference sequence). Trimming stripped 3 bases from V and 3 bases from J, with 24 bases between. The CDR3 sequence is 18 residues long. In DNA form, the CDR3 reads TGTGCCTGGAGCGTGGACAGAGGAATGGTTTTTAACAATCAGCCCCAGCATTTT. It yields the protein CAWSVDRGMVFNNQPQHF.

J is TRBJ1-3 and V is TRBV20-1; D is unclear. The germline CDR1 and CDR2 sequences are DFQATT and SNEGSKA (reference sequence). V shed 3 bases and J shed 4 bases, with 10 bases lying between them. The CDR3 contains 13 residues. The CDR3: CSASQTVGNTIYF. CDR3 in DNA: TGCAGTGCTAGTCAGACTGTAGGAAACACCATATATTTT.

The V gene is TRBV7-8, the J gene TRBJ2-1; possibly TRBD2 for D (5 bases). The CDR3 is 14 residues long. Germline V gene sequence: CDR1 SGHVS, CDR2 FQNEAQ. V lost 1 base to trimming and J lost 6 bases, with 10 bases between them. The CDR3 DNA follows: TGTGCCAGCAGCTTAGGGGCCGGGGTCAATGAGCAGTTCTTC. This sequence encodes CASSLGAGVNEQFF.

The J gene is TRBJ1-1, the V gene TRBV9; no clear D. In germline, CDR1 is SGDLS, CDR2 YYNGEE. The CDR3 loop spans 14 amino acids. V gave up 0 bases and J gave up 5 bases, with 11 bases separating them. As DNA, the CDR3 is TGTGCCAGCAGCGTAGGGGGAGGGCAGACTGAAGCTTTCTTT. Residues: CASSVGGGQTEAFF.

J is TRBJ2-1 and V is TRBV4-2; TRBD2 agrees at 7 bases. Unmatched junction bases numbered 7, after V lost 0 bases and J lost 2 bases. Germline V lookup: CDR1 LGHNA, CDR2 YNFKEQ. The CDR3 runs 17 residues. The CDR3 protein is CASSQDQRLAPYNEQFF. The DNA of the CDR3 is TGTGCCAGCAGCCAAGACCAGCGACTAGCCCCCTACAATGAGCAGTTCTTC.

The chain combines TRBV6-6 with TRBJ2-3; 8 positions agree with TRBD2. The V and J ends lost 6 bases and 2 bases, in that order; junction bases with no gene match: 10. Germline V gene sequence: CDR1 MNHNY, CDR2 SVGAGI (reference sequence). The CDR3 has 16 amino acids. The CDR3 is CASSSLADLTTDTQYF. In DNA, the CDR3 is TGTGCCAGCAGCTCACTAGCGGACCTGACCACAGATACGCAGTATTTT.

The gene calls are TRBV30 and TRBJ2-1; the match to TRBD2 covers 12 bases. After removal of 4 bases from V and 3 bases from J, the junction contained 10 bases not matched to a gene. CDR1 and CDR2 (germline): GTSNPN, SVGIG (reference sequence). The CDR3 totals 17 residues. CDR3 DNA: TGTGCCTGGAACCCCGCACGGACTAGCGGGGACTACAATGAGCAGTTCTTC. Its protein is CAWNPARTSGDYNEQFF. Drawing the rest from reference TRBV30 and TRBJ2-1, the complete variable domain is SQTIHQWPATLVQPVGSPLSLECTVEGTSNPNLYWYRQAAGRGLQLLFYSVGIGQISSEVPQNLSASRPQDRQFILSSKKLLLSDSGFYLCAWNPARTSGDYNEQFFGPGTRLTVL.

This clone was seen repeatedly, ten times or more. V is TRBV3-1 (or the pseudogene TRBV3-2) and J is TRBJ1-3; D is perhaps TRBD1 (5 bases). The germline V and J ends were trimmed by 4 bases and 0 bases, with 22 bases remaining between them. Per the germline V gene, CDR1 is LGHDT and CDR2 is YNNKEL (reference sequence). CDR3 length: 19 residues. CDR3 in amino acids: CASSRIQGRQMSSGNTIYF. CDR3 in DNA: TGTGCCAGCAGCCGAATCCAGGGCAGGCAAATGAGCTCTGGAAACACCATATATTTT.

This clone was recorded only once. The chain couples TRBV2 to TRBJ2-7; 7 bases are shared with TRBD1. CDR1 is SNHLY and CDR2 is FYNNEI in the germline V gene. The CDR3 length is 14 residues. Trimming removed 5 bases from V and 4 bases from J; junction bases left unmatched: 8. The CDR3 sequence: CASSRDRGPYEQYF. DNA of the CDR3: TGTGCCAGCAGTAGGGACAGAGGACCATACGAGCAGTACTTC.

This clone has a single count. This chain joins TRBV6-5 and TRBJ2-5; a possible D gene is TRBD1 (5 bases). The CDR3 loop spans 14 amino acids. Germline loops: CDR1 MNHEY, CDR2 SVGAGI. V lost 5 bases, J lost 2 bases, and 12 bases lay in between. The CDR3 is CASSLGHQQETQYF. As DNA, the CDR3 is TGTGCCAGCAGTCTTGGACACCAACAAGAGACCCAGTACTTC.

This chain joins TRBV7-9 and TRBJ1-2, with TRBD1 identical over 11 bases. The V and J ends lost 5 bases and 8 bases, in that order; junction bases with no gene match: 7. This CDR3 spans 14 amino acids. Germline V gene sequence: CDR1 SEHNR, CDR2 FQNEAQ (reference sequence). The CDR3 sequence is CASSPGTGGRGYTF. DNA of the CDR3: TGTGCCAGCAGCCCCGGGACAGGGGGTAGAGGCTACACCTTC.

This chain joins TRBV6-6 and TRBJ2-1, with TRBD2 identical over 10 bases. Trimming at V came to 5 bases and at J to 6 bases, leaving 16 bases not matched to a gene. Per germline, CDR1 MNHNY and CDR2 SVGAGI (reference sequence). The CDR3 spans 18 residues. The DNA of the CDR3 is TGTGCCAGCAGTCGCACCCCCGGACTAGCGGTGGTTGGCAATGAGCAGTTCTTC. Protein sequence: CASSRTPGLAVVGNEQFF.

The chain joins TRBV6-5 to TRBJ1-6; D uncertain. The V gene lost 6 bases and the J gene lost 0 bases, with 9 bases spanning the gap. CDR3 length equals 15 residues. Germline lookup yields CDR1 MNHEY and CDR2 SVGAGI. The CDR3 region is CASRVQSSYNSPLHF. CDR3 bases: TGTGCCAGCAGGGTACAGTCCTCCTATAATTCACCCCTCCACTTT.

The genes are TRBV11-1 and TRBJ2-1, with 8 positions matching TRBD1. This CDR3 contains 15 residues. Germline V CDR1 and CDR2: SGHAT, FQDESV (reference sequence). The J segment lost 7 bases and the V segment lost 1 base, leaving 6 bases of the junction unmatched. The CDR3 region has the DNA TGTGCCAGCAGCTTAGGGACAGGGCTGGGGAATGAGCAGTTCTTC. Amino acids: CASSLGTGLGNEQFF. The full variable domain, rest sourced from reference TRBV11-1 and TRBJ2-1, is EAEVAQSPRYKITEKSQAVAFWCDPISGHATLYWYRQILGQGPELLVQFQDESVVDDSQLPKDRFSAERLKGVDSTLKIQPAELGDSAMYLCASSLGTGLGNEQFFGPGTRLTVL.

The chain couples TRBV19 to TRBJ1-2; TRBD1 is a possible D gene (6 bases). V was trimmed by 4 bases and J by 7 bases, leaving 22 bases between them. This CDR3 is 16 amino acids long. Per germline, CDR1 LNHDA and CDR2 SQIVND (reference sequence). The CDR3 coding sequence is TGTGCCAGTAGTAGGGACCAACAGGGCGATCGAGCTGGCTACACCTTC. As protein: CASSRDQQGDRAGYTF.

The gene calls are TRBV5-1 and TRBJ2-1, with a tentative D call TRBD2 (5 bases). The V and J ends lost 1 base and 3 bases respectively, with 14 bases between them. CDR3 length: 16 residues. CDR1 and CDR2 from the germline V gene are SGHRS and YFSETQ. This CDR3 is CASSLSSSLNYNEQFF. Written as DNA, the CDR3 is TGCGCCAGCAGCTTGTCATCTAGCCTAAACTACAATGAGCAGTTCTTC.

CDR3 DNA sequence: TGTGCCAGTAGTACCCCTCGACAGTTCAATCAGCCCCAGCATTTT. Protein sequence: CASSTPRQFNQPQHF. V is TRBV19 and J is TRBJ1-5, with a possible D match to TRBD1 (5 bases). The V end lost 4 bases, the J end lost 3 bases, and 13 bases lay between the germline ends. CDR3 size: 15 residues. The germline CDR1 and CDR2 sequences are LNHDA and SQIVND (reference sequence).